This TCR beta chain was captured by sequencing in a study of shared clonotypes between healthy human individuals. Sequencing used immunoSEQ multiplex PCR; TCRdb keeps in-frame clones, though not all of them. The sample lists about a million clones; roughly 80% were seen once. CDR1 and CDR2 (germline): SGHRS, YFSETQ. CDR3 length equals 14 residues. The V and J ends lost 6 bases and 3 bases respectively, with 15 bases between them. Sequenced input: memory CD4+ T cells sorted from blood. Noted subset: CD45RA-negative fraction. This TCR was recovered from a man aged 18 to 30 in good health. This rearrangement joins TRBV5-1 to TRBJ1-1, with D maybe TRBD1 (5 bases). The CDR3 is CASTDAVGDTEAFF. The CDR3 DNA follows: TGCGCCAGCACAGATGCCGTGGGGGACACTGAAGCTTTCTTT.